This T cell receptor (beta chain) was captured by sequencing in a study of cytomegalovirus exposure and HLA in healthy donors. CDR1 SGHKS and CDR2 YYEKEE come from the germline V gene (reference sequence). This CDR3 has 16 amino acids. After removal of 1 base from V and 4 bases from J, the junction contained 8 bases not matched to a gene. Both 60 Vbeta primers and 13 Jbeta primers went into the PCR. In the authors' workflow: Later, an analysis found around 80 million unique TCR beta chains, and approximately 10 million of these were shared. Profiled with immunoSEQ multiplex PCR; TCRdb holds only in-frame clones, not every one. For V, J and clone size, that table is used; D and trimming come from the DNA. The sample has 160,000 or so clones, approximately 84% seen once. This clone was counted between two and nine times.

The clonotype originates from a man aged 25 to 40 in good health and CMV-seronegative. The sample comprised PBMCs. The gene calls are TRBV5-5 and TRBJ2-7; 10 bases are shared with TRBD2. The CDR3 spells CASSLRVGLARYEQYF. The CDR3 region has the DNA TGTGCCAGCAGCTTGAGGGTGGGACTAGCGAGATACGAGCAGTACTTC.